Below, one T cell receptor beta chain is given with its context. CD8+ and CD4+ blood T cells underwent TCR beta sequencing. CD8+ and CD4+ T cells were negatively isolated; TEMRA cells were FACS-enriched. The data were obtained in a study of CD8 T cells in Susac syndrome. With random hexamers, reverse transcription was performed on roughly 0.45 to 1 ug of RNA. By means of immunoSEQ multiplex PCR, TCR beta CDR3 spanning 54 Vbeta and 13 Jbeta underwent amplification. TCRdb re-derived calls from the immunoSEQ multiplex PCR reads in MiXCR, one entry per CDR3 protein. The sample lists hundreds of thousands of distinct CDR3 sequences, around 89% seen once, with less than 0.2% in the top ten. V gave up 4 bases and J gave up 0 bases, with 8 bases separating them. The germline CDR1 and CDR2 sequences are SGDLS and YYNGEE. The CDR3 consists of 14 residues.

V usage is TRBV9 and J usage is TRBJ2-1, with unresolved D. Sequencing input: CD8+ T cells from PBMCs. This receptor was identified in a human donor with multiple sclerosis. Here the CDR3 DNA reads TGTGCCAGCAGCACCCAAAACTCCTACAATGAGCAGTTCTTC. Encoded protein: CASSTQNSYNEQFF. Full variable domain (remainder filled in from reference TRBV9 and TRBJ2-1): DSGVTQTPKHLITATGQRVTLRCSPRSGDLSVYWYQQSLDQGLQFLIQYYNGEERAKGNILERFSAQQFPDLHSELNLSSLELGDSALYFCASSTQNSYNEQFFGPGTRLTVL.